The 7 T cell receptor beta chains below come from one sample, sequenced in a study of shared clonotypes between healthy human individuals. Only in-frame clones appear in the TCRdb table, and some are missing; sequencing was by immunoSEQ multiplex PCR. This sample carries around 200,000 clones, 66% of them seen once, and the ten largest clones take roughly a tenth. Input material: memory CD4+ T cells sorted from blood. Subset indicated: CD45RA-negative fraction. These receptors all come from a man aged 25 to 45 in good health.

This clone was counted only a few times. The chain carries TRBV9 and TRBJ2-1; 9 nucleotides line up with TRBD2. The CDR3 length is 15 residues. CDR1 SGDLS and CDR2 YYNGEE come from the germline V gene. V lost 4 bases to trimming and J lost 7 bases; unmatched junction nucleotides: 9. CDR3 region: CASSLRGTSRNEQFF. CDR3 DNA: TGTGCCAGCAGCCTGCGCGGGACTAGCAGAAATGAGCAGTTCTTC.

V and J are TRBV6-1 and TRBJ2-7; D is unresolved. Per germline, CDR1 MNHNS and CDR2 SASEGT. The V end lost 3 bases, the J end lost 3 bases, and 15 bases lay between the germline ends. The CDR3 sequence is 15 residues long. The CDR3 loop is CASSDGPAILYEQYF. CDR3 bases: TGTGCCAGCAGTGACGGGCCCGCGATCCTCTACGAGCAGTACTTC.

The chain uses TRBV6-1 and TRBJ1-5; weak D call: TRBD1 (5 bases). The CDR3 has 15 residues. Trimming left V 4 bases short and J 0 bases short, with 10 bases between. The germline V gene has CDR1 MNHNS and CDR2 SASEGT. CDR3 nucleotides: TGTGCCAGCAGTGCCGACAGTTATAGCAATCAGCCCCAGCATTTT. Translating gives CASSADSYSNQPQHF.

The rearrangement uses TRBV7-8 and TRBJ2-2; D gene uncertain. Germline V CDR1 and CDR2: SGHVS, FQNEAQ. The CDR3 spans 15 residues. Trimming shortened V by 0 bases and J by 5 bases, and 10 bases separated the two germline ends. CDR3 residues: CASSLAALGTGELFF. As DNA, the CDR3 is TGTGCCAGCAGCTTAGCAGCGCTTGGGACCGGGGAGCTGTTTTTT. Combining the CDR3 with reference TRBV7-8 and TRBJ2-2 gives the whole variable domain GAGVSQSPRYKVAKRGQDVALRCDPISGHVSLFWYQQALGQGPEFLTYFQNEAQLDKSGLPSDRFFAERPEGSVSTLKIQRTQQEDSAVYLCASSLAALGTGELFFGEGSRLTVL.

The CDR3: CASSLDYHNEQFF. For the CDR3, the DNA is TGTGCCAGCAGCTTAGACTACCACAATGAGCAGTTCTTC. V gene TRBV11-2 combines with J gene TRBJ2-1, with D unresolved. This CDR3 is built from 13 residues. V was pared by 0 bases and J by 5 bases, with 5 bases between. Looked up from germline, CDR1 is SGHAT and CDR2 is FQNNGV.

The chain combines TRBV28 with TRBJ2-1; maybe TRBD1 (6 bases). Germline CDR1 is MDHEN and CDR2 is SYDVKM. The CDR3 runs 14 residues. The ends were cut back, 5 bases at V and 6 bases at J, with 14 bases in the middle. This chain's CDR3 is CASSVTGRFNEQFF. The CDR3, as DNA: TGTGCCAGCAGTGTAACAGGGAGATTCAATGAGCAGTTCTTC.

The table lists this clone with a few counts. The chain links TRBV11-2 to TRBJ1-1, with D uncertain. Deletions cut 2 bases from V and 1 base from J, with 14 bases between. Germline V lookup: CDR1 SGHAT, CDR2 FQNNGV. This CDR3 is built from 16 residues. The CDR3 spells CASSLRFGEKNTEAFF. The CDR3 DNA follows: TGTGCCAGCAGCTTAAGGTTTGGGGAGAAGAACACTGAAGCTTTCTTT.